These 12 T cell receptor beta chains were all obtained from the same sample, sequenced in a study of identical twins. MiXCR, run by TCRdb on the 5' RACE reads, gives a single entry per CDR3 protein. The repertoire holds under 450,000 distinct CDR3 sequences, with around a sixth as singletons. Specimen: naive T cells sorted from blood. All receptors come from a man aged 50 or older in good health.

The V call is TRBV28, the J call TRBJ2-1; D tentatively reads TRBD1 or TRBD2 (5 bases each). The CDR3 spans 16 residues. V was pared by 6 bases and J by 5 bases, with 20 bases between. Germline values: CDR1 MDHEN, CDR2 SYDVKM. The CDR3 protein is CASSPTWGTSHNEQFF. In DNA, the CDR3 is TGTGCCAGCAGCCCAACTTGGGGGACCAGCCACAATGAGCAGTTCTTC.

This chain links TRBV6-2 or TRBV6-3 with TRBJ2-7, with a weak D call TRBD1 (5 bases). The germline V gene encodes CDR1 MNHEY and CDR2 SVGEGT. V was pared by 6 bases and J by 2 bases, with 14 bases between. The CDR3 has 14 amino acids. This CDR3 reads CASRPLPTAYEQYF. The CDR3 DNA reads TGTGCCAGCAGACCCCTCCCGACAGCCTACGAGCAGTACTTC.

CDR3 sequence: CASSREEGFYGYTF. The CDR3 DNA reads as TGTGCCAGCAGTCGGGAGGAGGGATTCTATGGCTACACCTTC. V gene TRBV6-2 or TRBV6-3 combines with J gene TRBJ1-2; unclear D gene. V dropped 5 bases and J dropped 4 bases, with 14 bases sitting between them. The CDR3 covers 14 residues. Germline lookup yields CDR1 MNHEY and CDR2 SVGEGT.

This clonotype was seen more than once but under ten times. J is TRBJ2-7 and V is TRBV4-1; D is unclear. V gave up 1 base and J gave up 6 bases, with 13 bases separating them. CDR3 length: 14 amino acids. Germline-derived CDR1 and CDR2 are MGHRA and YSYEKL. CDR3 DNA sequence: TGCGCCAGCAGCCAAGTTTACCAAAAAGGCGAGCAGTACTTC. Its protein is CASSQVYQKGEQYF.

This clonotype turned up a few times. CDR3 region: CATSDRAGGRDTQYF. The CDR3 DNA follows: TGCGCCACTTCCGATCGGGCAGGGGGAAGAGATACGCAGTATTTT. This chain joins TRBV10-2 and TRBJ2-3; 7 nucleotides agree with TRBD1. Germline V gives CDR1 WSHSY, CDR2 SAAADI. CDR3 length: 15 residues. J lost 5 bases, V lost 10 bases, and 15 bases had no gene match.

This chain joins TRBV28 and TRBJ2-7; D may correspond to TRBD1 or TRBD2 (7 bases each). Germline-derived CDR1 and CDR2 are MDHEN and SYDVKM. CDR3 length: 15 residues. The V end lost 4 bases, the J end lost 3 bases, and 16 bases lay between the germline ends. CDR3 sequence: CASSSQGGADYEQYF. The CDR3 bases are TGTGCCAGCAGTTCCCAGGGGGGGGCGGACTACGAGCAGTACTTC.

The gene calls are TRBV6-2 or TRBV6-3 and TRBJ2-3; D not resolved. Germline V gene sequence: CDR1 MNHEY, CDR2 SVGEGT. The CDR3 consists of 14 residues. The V end was cut by 0 bases, the J end by 3 bases, with 7 bases between. CDR3 region: CASSYSIGTDTQYF. The DNA of the CDR3 is TGTGCCAGCAGTTACTCGATAGGAACAGATACGCAGTATTTT.

V usage is TRBV20-1 and J usage is TRBJ2-2; 9 positions match TRBD2. The CDR3 sequence is 15 residues long. Per germline, CDR1 DFQATT and CDR2 SNEGSKA (reference sequence). The J segment lost 5 bases and the V segment lost 6 bases, leaving 10 bases of the junction unmatched. The CDR3 loop is CSAYPSGKGTGELFF. The CDR3 nucleotides read TGCAGTGCGTACCCTAGCGGGAAGGGTACCGGGGAGCTGTTTTTT.

This clonotype was observed a handful of times. The V and J genes are TRBV6-1 and TRBJ2-3, with a weak D call TRBD1 (5 bases). The CDR3 runs 13 residues. Germline assignment: CDR1 MNHNS and CDR2 SASEGT. Deletions cut 8 bases from V and 1 base from J, with 10 bases between. CDR3 region: CASRVRGTDTQYF. The CDR3 DNA sequence: TGTGCCAGCCGGGTCAGGGGCACAGATACGCAGTATTTT.

Ten or more counts support this clonotype. The genes are TRBV30 and TRBJ2-7; 8 nucleotides agree with TRBD2. The CDR3 loop spans 13 amino acids. V was clipped by 1 base and J by 3 bases; unmatched bases: 2. Germline V lookup: CDR1 GTSNPN, CDR2 SVGIG (reference sequence). The CDR3 reads CAWSALAGYEQYF. The CDR3 DNA is TGTGCCTGGAGTGCCCTAGCGGGCTACGAGCAGTACTTC. The full variable domain, in which reference TRBV30 and TRBJ2-7 provide the parts outside the CDR3, is SQTIHQWPATLVQPVGSPLSLECTVEGTSNPNLYWYRQAAGRGLQLLFYSVGIGQISSEVPQNLSASRPQDRQFILSSKKLLLSDSGFYLCAWSALAGYEQYFGPGTRLTVT.

This clonotype was seen ten or more times. The chain uses TRBV7-2 and TRBJ2-2; D is ambiguous. V was trimmed by 5 bases and J by 5 bases, leaving 6 bases between them. Germline V gene data show CDR1 as SGHTA and CDR2 as FQGNSA. The CDR3 extends over 12 amino acids. The CDR3 coding sequence is TGTGCCAGCAGCCAAAGTACCGGGGAGCTGTTTTTT. The encoded protein is CASSQSTGELFF.

The chain couples TRBV12-3 or TRBV12-4 to TRBJ2-1; unclear D gene. This CDR3 comprises 13 residues. Deletions cut 4 bases from V and 4 bases from J, with 8 bases between. CDR3 DNA: TGTGCCAGCAGTTGGGTCAGGTACAATGAGCAGTTCTTC. Protein sequence: CASSWVRYNEQFF.